Listed here are 32 T cell receptor beta chains from one sample, sequenced in a study of tumor-infiltrating lymphocytes in primary liver carcinoma. Germline DNA was also extracted, and blood RNA derived from unsorted whole blood. Starting from roughly 540 ng of total RNA, TCR beta cDNA was produced with a primer in the constant region. It was through three nested multiplex PCR rounds of slightly modified ARM-PCR that TCR beta libraries arose. Two initial PCR rounds of around 10 cycles each paired TRBV1-TRBV30 forward primers with a C-beta reverse primer. MiXCR was run by TCRdb on the multiplex PCR reads, yielding one entry per CDR3 protein. The sample records about 320,000 distinct CDR3 sequences, approximately 60% being singletons. Specimen: peripheral blood. These TCRs come from a man aged 35-49 years with primary liver carcinoma and hepatitis B virus infection.

The chain uses TRBV7-8 and TRBJ2-1; D gene uncertain. This CDR3 spans 14 amino acids. CDR1 is SGHVS, CDR2 FQNEAQ, per germline. V lost 1 base and J lost 9, with 13 bases in between. CDR3 bases: TGTGCCAGCAGCTTAGGCGGAGACCTCAGTGAGCAGTTCTTC. Protein: CASSLGGDLSEQFF.

V usage is TRBV11-2 and J usage is TRBJ2-1; 7 bases map to TRBD2. CDR1 is SGHAT and CDR2 is FQNNGV in the germline V gene. V lost 5 bases and J lost 8; bases outside the gene matches: 15. The CDR3 length is 16 residues. The chain's CDR3 is CASSTLLGRAWDEQFF. The CDR3 nucleotides read TGTGCCAGCAGCACGCTGCTAGGGAGGGCCTGGGATGAGCAGTTCTTC.

This clonotype appeared many times. J is TRBJ1-4 and V is TRBV29-1; the match to TRBD1 covers 9 bases. This CDR3 comprises 15 residues. V lost 3 bases and J lost 8; bases outside the gene matches: 10. Germline V gene sequence: CDR1 SQVTM, CDR2 ANQGSEA. The CDR3 region is CSVEPLDRGTEKLFF. The DNA for the CDR3 is TGCAGCGTTGAGCCATTGGACAGGGGAACGGAAAAACTGTTTTTT.

Ten or more counts support this clonotype. The chain couples TRBV6-2 or TRBV6-3 to TRBJ2-6; D unclear. CDR1 is MNHEY, CDR2 SVGEGT, per germline. The CDR3 sequence is 11 residues long. V lost 10 bases and J 5 bases, leaving 6 bases between the germline ends. The CDR3 loop is CATRRANVLTF. The CDR3 DNA follows: TGTGCCACTAGGCGGGCCAACGTCCTGACTTTC.

This clonotype was counted many times. This chain joins TRBV6-5 and TRBJ2-3; TRBD2 is a possible D gene (6 bases). The V end was cut by 8 bases, the J end by 2 bases, with 17 bases between. The CDR3 runs 15 residues. Germline lookup yields CDR1 MNHEY and CDR2 SVGAGI. The CDR3 DNA is TGTGCCAGCCGAGCTCCGGGGGTTGACACAGATACGCAGTATTTT. This translates into CASRAPGVDTDTQYF.

As to this clonotype: It may be a read error: a sequence one base away is much more abundant. The rearrangement uses TRBV12-3 or TRBV12-4 and TRBJ2-1, with 10 bases fitting TRBD2. This CDR3 is built from 16 residues. The CDR3 nucleotides read TGTGCCAGCAGCCTACTTGGAACTAGCGGGAACAATGAGCACTTCTTC. Translated: CASSLLGTSGNNEHFF.

About this clonotype: Germline is not matched at one junction end, which may reflect a read error. The genes are TRBV11-2 and TRBJ2-5, with D possibly matching TRBD2 (7 bases). Germline CDR1 reads SGHAT; CDR2 reads FQNNGV. The CDR3 totals 17 residues. The CDR3 DNA is TGTGCCAGCAGCTTAGACTGGACTAGAGGGGGGCAAGAGACCCAGCACTTC. This sequence encodes CASSLDWTRGGQETQHF.

In regard to this clonotype: This sequence may be a read error, since a much larger clone differs from it by one base. The V and J genes are TRBV6-5 and TRBJ2-3, with D hard to call. V was shortened by 2 bases and J by 4 bases, with 10 bases between the two germline ends. The CDR3 runs 14 residues. Germline-derived CDR1 and CDR2 are MNHEY and SVGAGI. The CDR3 DNA is TGTGCCAGCAGTTACAGGTCAGCCCCAGATACGCAGTATTTT. Its translation: CASSYRSAPDTQYF.

The chain links TRBV6-6 to TRBJ1-1; 9 bases are shared with TRBD1. Germline CDR1 and CDR2: MNHNY and SVGAGI (reference sequence). With V trimmed by 5 bases and J by 7 bases, 5 bases remained unmatched. The CDR3 totals 13 residues. The CDR3 loop reads CASSNTGGIEAFF. CDR3 bases: TGTGCCAGCAGTAATACAGGGGGCATTGAAGCTTTCTTT.

As concerns this clonotype: Possible read error: a much larger clone is one base away. The V and J genes are TRBV6-5 and TRBJ2-5; no clear D gene. The germline gives CDR1 MNHEY, CDR2 SVGAGI. Trimming shortened V by 2 bases and J by 5 bases, and 9 bases separated the two germline ends. CDR3 length: 13 amino acids. The CDR3 loop reads CASSYLGRETQYF. The DNA for the CDR3 is TGTGCCAGCAGTTACCTTGGTAGGGAGACCCAGTACTTC.

This clonotype was seen a few times. The rearrangement joins TRBV2 to TRBJ2-7, with 8 bases identical to TRBD1. CDR3 length: 15 amino acids. Per the germline V gene, CDR1 is SNHLY and CDR2 is FYNNEI. J lost 3 bases, V lost 7 bases, and 11 bases had no gene match. CDR3 region: CASKPVTGANYEQYF. Written as DNA, the CDR3 is TGTGCCAGCAAACCCGTGACAGGGGCGAACTACGAGCAGTACTTC.

This clonotype was observed a single time. A much larger clone lies a single base off, so this may be a read error. The chain is built from TRBV29-1 and TRBJ2-1, with D possibly matching TRBD1 (5 bases). Germline V gene sequence: CDR1 SQVTM, CDR2 ANQGSEA. V gave up 8 bases and J gave up 2 bases, with 10 bases separating them. The CDR3 is 12 amino acids. The DNA for the CDR3 is TGCAGCTGTAAGACAGCCTACAATGAGCAGTTCTTC. This encodes CSCKTAYNEQFF.

The V and J genes are TRBV10-2 and TRBJ2-7; the D is unclear. Germline values: CDR1 WSHSY, CDR2 SAAADI. The CDR3 totals 13 residues. The V and J ends lost 2 bases and 4 bases respectively, with 9 bases between them. CDR3 in DNA: TGCGCCAGCAGTGAGCGGCAGGTTTACGAGCAGTACTTC. Its translation: CASSERQVYEQYF.

Regarding this clonotype: Relative to the germline gene, one junction end is altered; a read error may explain this. This chain connects TRBV6-6 to TRBJ2-3; D is unclear. CDR1 is MNHNY, CDR2 SVGAGI, per germline (reference sequence). CDR3 length: 14 residues. CDR3 region: CASSRARVGDTQYF. CDR3 DNA sequence: TGTGCTAGCAGCCGAGCGAGAGTAGGGGATACGCAGTATTTT.

With regard to this clonotype: A junction boundary mismatches the germline segment, possibly from a read error. The chain couples TRBV11-2 to TRBJ1-4, with D perhaps matching TRBD1 (6 bases). From germline, CDR1 is SGHAT and CDR2 FQNNGV. The CDR3 length is 17 residues. CDR3 sequence: CTSSLQGRSRSREKLFF. The CDR3 DNA is TGTACCAGCAGTTTACAGGGACGAAGCCGCTCGAGGGAAAAACTGTTTTTT.

This clonotype occurred a few times. A read error may account for a junction end that differs from germline. In nucleotides, the CDR3 is TGTGCCAACAGCTTAAGGGGGGACGAGCAGTACTTC. This translates into CANSLRGDEQYF. V and J are TRBV11-2 and TRBJ2-7; tentatively, D is TRBD1 or TRBD2 (6 bases each). The germline V gene encodes CDR1 SGHAT and CDR2 FQNNGV. The CDR3 is 12 amino acids. Complete variable domain (other parts from reference TRBV11-2 and TRBJ2-7): EAGVAQSPRYKIIEKRQSVAFWCNPISGHATLYWYQQILGQGPKLLIQFQNNGVVDDSQLPKDRFSAERLKGVDSTLKIQPAKLEDSAVYLCANSLRGDEQYFGPGTRLTVT.

The chain links TRBV7-9 to TRBJ2-7, with a possible D match to TRBD2 (5 bases). V was cut by 5 bases and J by 6 bases, with 11 bases left in between. The CDR3 has 12 residues. Per the germline V gene, CDR1 is SEHNR and CDR2 is FQNEAQ (reference sequence). The CDR3: CASSINSGEQYF. The CDR3 nucleotides are TGTGCCAGCAGCATAAACAGCGGCGAGCAGTACTTC.

The chain employs TRBV2 and TRBJ2-5; possible D gene TRBD2, 5 bases. Germline CDR1 is SNHLY and CDR2 is FYNNEI. V was clipped by 5 bases and J by 5 bases, with 18 bases between them. This CDR3 comprises 15 residues. The chain's CDR3 is CASSKNGRSGETQYF. The CDR3 region has the DNA TGTGCCAGCAGTAAAAACGGAAGGTCGGGGGAGACCCAGTACTTC.

In the case of this clonotype: The junction departs from the called germline gene at one end, perhaps through a read error. The rearrangement joins TRBV10-3 to TRBJ2-7; tentatively, D is TRBD2 (5 bases). This CDR3 is 13 amino acids long. Germline CDR1 ENHRY, CDR2 SYGVKD. CDR3 loop: CATSGPGKHEEYF. The CDR3 nucleotides read TGTGCCACCAGTGGGCCGGGGAAGCACGAGGAGTACTTC.

On this clonotype: A much larger clone lies one base from this, so it may be a read error. The chain employs TRBV12-3 or TRBV12-4 and TRBJ1-1; D might be TRBD1 (6 bases). Between the trimmed V and J ends, which lost 5 bases and 0 bases, there was a span of 13 bases. This CDR3 is built from 15 residues. CDR3 sequence: CASSRTVGMNTEAFF. The CDR3 DNA reads TGTGCCAGCAGTAGGACAGTAGGGATGAACACTGAAGCTTTCTTT.

Turning to this clonotype: A read error may explain this, as a much larger clone is one base away. The V call is TRBV6-5, the J call TRBJ2-1; D not certain. The CDR3 runs to 14 residues. Trimming took 6 bases from V and 8 from J, leaving 17 bases between them. Per germline, CDR1 MNHEY and CDR2 SVGAGI. In DNA, the CDR3 is TGTGCCAGCAGGGCAAGTGTCATGTCCCATGAGCAGTTCTTC. Translating gives CASRASVMSHEQFF.

As for this clonotype: Germline and junction disagree at one end, which may indicate a read error. The chain uses TRBV4-2 and TRBJ2-7, with D perhaps matching TRBD1 or TRBD2 (5 bases each). Germline assignment: CDR1 LGHNA and CDR2 YNFKEQ. This CDR3 has 16 residues. The CDR3 coding sequence is TGTGTCAGCAGCCAGGATGCCGGTCGAGGGGTCTACGAGCAGTACTTC. Its translation is CVSSQDAGRGVYEQYF.

A note on this clonotype: This sequence may be a read error, since a much larger clone differs from it by one base. The chain is built from TRBV4-2 and TRBJ2-2, with TRBD2 matching 10 bases. J lost 1 base, V lost 1 base, and 3 bases had no gene match. CDR3 length equals 17 residues. The germline gives CDR1 LGHNA, CDR2 YNFKEQ. CDR3 bases: TGTGCCAGCAGCCAAGTGGCTAGCGGGGGGAACACCGGGGAGCTGTTTTTT. Its protein product is CASSQVASGGNTGELFF.

This clonotype was counted many times. J is TRBJ2-7 and V is TRBV4-2; 9 bases are a match to TRBD2. There are 15 residues in the CDR3. V lost 4 bases and J lost 7; bases outside the gene matches: 11. CDR1 and CDR2 (germline): LGHNA, YNFKEQ. CDR3 bases: TGTGCCAGCAGCCGATTAGCGGGAGCCACGGGGGAGCAGTACTTC. It specifies CASSRLAGATGEQYF.

Notes on this clonotype: One base away lies a much larger clone, so this may be a sequencing read error. V gene TRBV6-2 or TRBV6-3 combines with J gene TRBJ1-5; D gene ambiguous. Germline lookup yields CDR1 MNHEY and CDR2 SVGEGT. CDR3 size: 14 residues. V was pared by 6 bases and J by 6 bases, with 15 bases between. CDR3 sequence reads: CASRPGSYCQPQHF. In DNA, the CDR3 is TGTGCCAGCAGGCCGGGATCGTATTGTCAGCCCCAGCATTTT.

Of note for this clonotype: The conserved final phenylalanine or tryptophan is absent from the CDR3, which likely points to a read error. The chain joins TRBV12-3 or TRBV12-4 to TRBJ2-7; maybe TRBD1 (6 bases). Trimming left V 4 bases short and J 3 bases short, with 13 bases between. The CDR3 has 14 residues. CDR3 loop: CASSSRTVGYEQYI. CDR3 in DNA: TGTGCCAGCAGTTCCCGGACAGTAGGCTACGAGCAGTACATC.

This clonotype has only a few counts. This rearrangement joins TRBV15 to TRBJ2-2; 7 bases match TRBD1. With 8 bases clipped from V and 3 bases from J, the junction kept 9 bases outside the gene matches. This CDR3 contains 15 residues. Germline V gives CDR1 LNHNV, CDR2 YYDKDF (reference sequence). This chain's CDR3 is CATQPRQGYTGELFF. The DNA of the CDR3 is TGTGCCACCCAGCCAAGACAGGGCTACACCGGGGAGCTGTTTTTT.

As regards this clonotype: This sequence may be a read error, since a much larger clone differs from it by one base. This chain links TRBV24-1 with TRBJ2-5; D not resolved. Germline CDR1 and CDR2: KGHDR and SFDVKD. The length of the CDR3 is 14 residues. Here the CDR3 DNA reads TGTACCACCAGTGATCCTAATCCTGGAGAGACCCAGTACTTC. This translates into CTTSDPNPGETQYF.

For this clonotype: Being one base from a much bigger clone, this may be a read error. The rearrangement uses TRBV4-1 and TRBJ2-1, with D tentatively TRBD1 or TRBD2 (5 bases each). CDR1 MGHRA and CDR2 YSYEKL come from the germline V gene. The CDR3 runs to 16 residues. Trimming cost V 0 bases and J 0 bases, with 9 bases left between them. CDR3 in DNA: TGCGCCAGCAGCCAAGAGGGGACCAGCTCCTACAATGAGCAGTTCTTC. This sequence encodes CASSQEGTSSYNEQFF.

The V and J genes are TRBV18 and TRBJ2-1; tentatively, D is TRBD1 (5 bases). CDR3 length: 15 residues. The V end lost 3 bases, the J end lost 5 bases, and 14 bases lay between the germline ends. Germline-derived CDR1 and CDR2 are KGHSH and LQKENI. This CDR3 reads CASSPSGSQDNEQFF. DNA of the CDR3: TGTGCCAGCTCACCCTCAGGGTCCCAGGACAATGAGCAGTTCTTC.

A single count supports this clonotype. Since a much larger clone is just one base distant, this may be a read error. The chain couples TRBV5-4 to TRBJ2-7; D not resolved. The CDR3 contains 15 residues. The ends were cut back, 0 bases at V and 0 bases at J, with 10 bases in the middle. Germline assignment: CDR1 SGHNT and CDR2 YYREEE (reference sequence). Here the CDR3 reads CASSLGKGPSYEQYF. The CDR3 DNA sequence: TGTGCCAGCAGCTTGGGAAAAGGTCCCTCCTACGAGCAGTACTTC. Full variable domain (rest looked up from reference TRBV5-4 and TRBJ2-7): ETGVTQSPTHLIKTRGQQVTLRCSSQSGHNTVSWYQQALGQGPQFIFQYYREEENGRGNFPPRFSGLQFPNYSSELNVNALELDDSALYLCASSLGKGPSYEQYFGPGTRLTVT.

This clonotype was seen ten or more times. The gene calls are TRBV11-1 and TRBJ1-1, with 8 bases lining up with TRBD1. The V segment lost 3 bases and the J segment 8 bases; nucleotides outside the gene matches: 5. The CDR3 runs to 13 residues. Germline V gene data show CDR1 as SGHAT and CDR2 as FQDESV (reference sequence). For the CDR3, the DNA is TGTGCCAGCAGCTTGCATAGGACAGGGGAAGCTTTCTTT. Its protein is CASSLHRTGEAFF. Full variable domain (missing parts from reference TRBV11-1 and TRBJ1-1): EAEVAQSPRYKITEKSQAVAFWCDPISGHATLYWYRQILGQGPELLVQFQDESVVDDSQLPKDRFSAERLKGVDSTLKIQPAELGDSAMYLCASSLHRTGEAFFGQGTRLTVV.